This T cell receptor (beta chain) was profiled in a study of T-cell reconstitution after alpha-beta-depleted transplantation in children. This clonotype was counted only a few times. During its preparation, the TCRbeta library received unique molecular identifiers. TCRdb analysed the PCR reads with MiXCR anew, one entry per CDR3 protein. The repertoire holds about 410,000 distinct CDR3 sequences, with over 20% as singletons. The V segment lost 0 bases and the J segment 5 bases; nucleotides outside the gene matches: 7. From germline, CDR1 is SGHVS and CDR2 FNYEAQ. This CDR3 comprises 16 residues. This clonotype was sampled from a human donor who donated a stem cell graft to a child with acute myeloid leukemia. The J gene is TRBJ2-1, the V gene TRBV7-6; 7 positions match TRBD2. The sequenced sample was PBMCs from the stem cell graft donor, obtained from the stem cell graft. The CDR3 sequence: CASSLARTSEHNEQFF. The CDR3, as DNA: TGTGCCAGCAGCTTAGCTCGAACTAGCGAGCACAATGAGCAGTTCTTC.